One sample yielded the 28 T cell receptor beta chains listed below, sequenced in a study of T-cell memory formation after mild COVID-19. TCRdb independently ran MiXCR on the 5' RACE reads; one entry per CDR3 protein. In the table there are fewer than 450,000 distinct CDR3 sequences, more than 20% of which are singletons. The sample consisted of PBMCs or a T cell subset sorted from them (not recorded which). The receptors originated from an adult woman who had mild COVID-19 (a few samples of this study predate the infection). Cell type and time point are not known.

The genes are TRBV9 and TRBJ2-4; a possible D gene is TRBD2 (6 bases). V was pared by 4 bases and J by 6 bases, with 14 bases between. Per germline, CDR1 SGDLS and CDR2 YYNGEE. The CDR3 covers 14 residues. CDR3 DNA: TGTGCCAGCAGCATGGGACTGTCAGGAAACATTCAGTACTTC. Amino acid sequence: CASSMGLSGNIQYF.

This chain uses TRBV25-1 with TRBJ1-6; D is perhaps TRBD1 (6 bases). Germline CDR1 reads MGHDK; CDR2 reads SYGVNS. Between the trimmed V and J ends, which lost 4 bases and 10 bases, there was a span of 11 bases. The CDR3 consists of 13 residues. For the CDR3, the DNA is TGTGCCAGCAGTGCTTTGACAGGCTCACCCCTCCACTTT. It encodes CASSALTGSPLHF.

This clonotype was observed a few times. The chain's CDR3 is CATSDLVRTSGSYEQFF. In nucleotides, the CDR3 is TGTGCCACCAGTGATTTGGTCCGGACTAGCGGGAGTTATGAGCAGTTCTTC. The gene calls are TRBV24-1 and TRBJ2-1; 13 bases align to TRBD2. The CDR3 is 17 residues long. Per germline, CDR1 KGHDR and CDR2 SFDVKD. J gave up 8 bases and V 0 bases, and 6 bases lay outside the gene matches.

This clonotype appeared a few times. The chain recombines TRBV18 with TRBJ1-5, with D unresolved. CDR3 length: 12 residues. CDR1 is KGHSH and CDR2 is LQKENI in the germline V gene. Trimming cost V 3 bases and J 7 bases, with 7 bases left between them. The CDR3 bases are TGTGCCAGCTCACCTGGGAACCAGCCCCAGCATTTT. It is translated as CASSPGNQPQHF.

The chain recombines TRBV11-2 with TRBJ1-1, with D unresolved. The CDR3 totals 15 residues. Germline loops: CDR1 SGHAT, CDR2 FQNNGV. The germline V and J ends were trimmed by 8 bases and 4 bases, with 20 bases remaining between them. The CDR3 coding sequence is TGTGCCAGCTCCTTCAGAGTTCAATCGGGCACTGAAGCTTTCTTT. Its translation: CASSFRVQSGTEAFF.

CDR3 in amino acids: CASSPGGTGGAFEQFF. Here the CDR3 DNA reads TGTGCCAGCAGCCCGGGGGGGACAGGGGGCGCGTTTGAGCAGTTCTTC. This sequence joins TRBV5-4 and TRBJ2-1; 12 positions match TRBD1. Per the germline V gene, CDR1 is SGHNT and CDR2 is YYREEE (reference sequence). The junction had 11 bases not matched to a gene; V was cut back by 4 bases and J by 9 bases. The CDR3 spans 16 residues.

The chain links TRBV27 to TRBJ2-7; D is tentatively TRBD1 or TRBD2 (5 bases each). Germline CDR1 reads MNHEY; CDR2 reads SMNVEV (reference sequence). V shed 6 bases and J shed 4 bases, with 28 bases lying between them. The CDR3 spans 18 residues. CDR3 nucleotides: TGTGCCAGCAGCTACCCCCGGGGCCTCCCCGGAGAAGGTTACGAGCAGTACTTC. Its protein is CASSYPRGLPGEGYEQYF.

The J gene is TRBJ2-1, the V gene TRBV11-2; 7 bases are a match to TRBD1. Germline V gene lookup returns CDR1 SGHAT and CDR2 FQNNGV. V lost 1 base and J lost 0; bases outside the gene matches: 3. This CDR3 has 16 amino acids. In DNA, the CDR3 is TGTGCCAGCAGCTTAGCACGGGACAGCTCCTACAATGAGCAGTTCTTC. Translated: CASSLARDSSYNEQFF. Looking up the rest from reference TRBV11-2 and TRBJ2-1 gives the full variable domain: EAGVAQSPRYKIIEKRQSVAFWCNPISGHATLYWYQQILGQGPKLLIQFQNNGVVDDSQLPKDRFSAERLKGVDSTLKIQPAKLEDSAVYLCASSLARDSSYNEQFFGPGTRLTVL.

This clonotype came up a few times. V and J are TRBV5-1 and TRBJ2-7, with TRBD2 matching over 14 bases. Germline loops: CDR1 SGHRS, CDR2 YFSETQ. There are 15 residues in the CDR3. Losses at the gene ends were 3 bases for V and 3 bases for J; bases not matched to a gene: 2. CDR3 in DNA: TGCGCCAGCAGCTGGGGGACTAGCGGGAGCTACGAGCAGTACTTC. Its protein is CASSWGTSGSYEQYF.

The chain is built from TRBV30 and TRBJ2-6; D unclear. V was clipped by 8 bases and J by 1 base, with 12 bases between them. CDR3 length: 14 amino acids. In germline, CDR1 is GTSNPN, CDR2 SVGIG (reference sequence). The CDR3 spells CAKGAVSGANVLTF. The CDR3 coding sequence is TGTGCCAAAGGAGCTGTTTCTGGGGCCAACGTCCTGACTTTC.

This clonotype appeared a few times. The chain has TRBV28 and TRBJ1-3, with D hard to call. The CDR3 has 13 amino acids. Germline loops: CDR1 MDHEN, CDR2 SYDVKM. Trimming removed 5 bases at V and 4 bases at J, with 9 bases between. The CDR3 region is CASSAFNGNTIYF. The CDR3 DNA reads TGTGCCAGCAGTGCCTTTAACGGAAACACCATATATTTT.

The CDR3 bases are TGTGCCAGCTCAAAAGACAGGGGAGAGCAGCCCCAGCATTTT. Translation: CASSKDRGEQPQHF. V gene TRBV18 combines with J gene TRBJ1-5, with 8 bases identical to TRBD1. The CDR3 extends over 14 amino acids. Germline CDR1 is KGHSH and CDR2 is LQKENI. J was trimmed by 7 bases and V by 5 bases; bases with no gene match: 7.

This clonotype was counted a few times. This chain uses TRBV29-1 with TRBJ2-1; D remains ambiguous. V was clipped by 3 bases and J by 2 bases, with 8 bases between them. Germline values: CDR1 SQVTM, CDR2 ANQGSEA. The CDR3 consists of 13 residues. The chain's CDR3 is CSVEFLPYNEQFF. Here the CDR3 DNA reads TGCAGCGTTGAGTTCTTACCCTACAATGAGCAGTTCTTC.

This clonotype was detected only a few times. V usage is TRBV7-6 and J usage is TRBJ2-7, with no clear D. Germline CDR1 reads SGHVS; CDR2 reads FNYEAQ. V shed 1 base and J shed 7 bases, with 11 bases lying between them. The CDR3 sequence is 13 residues long. In DNA form, the CDR3 reads TGTGCCAGCAGCTTAGAAGTCATGGGGGAGCAGTACTTC. It yields the protein CASSLEVMGEQYF.

The chain couples TRBV6-1 to TRBJ1-2, with D possibly matching TRBD1 (5 bases). This CDR3 spans 18 amino acids. Trimming stripped 1 base from V and 7 bases from J, with 25 bases between. The germline CDR1 and CDR2 sequences are MNHNS and SASEGT. For the CDR3, the DNA is TGTGCCAGCAGTGAAGTTTACGGGACGGATGATTTGGGCGGTGGCTACACCTTC. As protein: CASSEVYGTDDLGGGYTF.

Concerning this clonotype itself: Mismatch with germline at one junction end may stem from a read error. This chain links TRBV7-3 with TRBJ2-5, with 8 bases fitting TRBD1. The CDR3 has 15 amino acids. From germline, CDR1 is SGHTA and CDR2 FQGTGA. Here the CDR3 reads CASRTKGQVTPPLPF. DNA for the CDR3: TGTGCCAGCAGGACCAAGGGACAGGTTACACCACCCCTCCCTTTC.

The V gene is TRBV24-1, the J gene TRBJ2-3, with 8 bases identical to TRBD1. The CDR3 consists of 16 residues. V shed 3 bases and J 2 bases; nucleotides not matched to a gene: 6. Looked up from germline, CDR1 is KGHDR and CDR2 is SFDVKD. CDR3: CATSDPGTGDTDTQYF. CDR3 bases: TGTGCCACCAGTGATCCGGGGACAGGAGACACAGATACGCAGTATTTT.

The rearrangement links TRBV13 to TRBJ2-2; TRBD2 is a possible D gene (6 bases). CDR1 and CDR2 (germline): PRHDT, FYEKMQ (reference sequence). Trimming took off 4 bases at V and 0 bases at J, with 12 bases between the two ends. The CDR3 covers 16 residues. CDR3 sequence (DNA): TGTGCCAGCAGCTCCAATAGCGGATCGAACACCGGGGAGCTGTTTTTT. Protein: CASSSNSGSNTGELFF.

The rearrangement uses TRBV4-3 and TRBJ2-1, with unresolved D. The CDR3 sequence is 11 residues long. From germline, CDR1 is LGHNA and CDR2 YSLEER. The V gene lost 3 bases and the J gene lost 8 bases, with 5 bases spanning the gap. The chain's CDR3 is CASSHRYEQFF. CDR3 bases: TGCGCCAGCAGCCACCGGTATGAGCAGTTCTTC.

V and J are TRBV12-3 or TRBV12-4 and TRBJ1-1; TRBD1 agrees at 10 bases. Unmatched junction bases numbered 14, after V lost 4 bases and J lost 9 bases. This CDR3 spans 16 amino acids. The CDR3 protein is CASSSKRTGGTSKAFF. DNA of the CDR3: TGTGCCAGCAGTTCGAAACGGACAGGGGGGACAAGTAAAGCTTTCTTT.

This clonotype was counted at least ten times. The chain recombines TRBV6-1 with TRBJ2-2; the D gene is possibly TRBD1 (6 bases). With 1 base removed from V and 6 bases from J, the gap between germline ends came to 12 bases. Germline values: CDR1 MNHNS, CDR2 SASEGT. The CDR3 totals 15 residues. CDR3 sequence reads: CASSEEQGSPGELFF. The CDR3 nucleotides read TGTGCCAGCAGTGAAGAACAGGGATCCCCCGGGGAGCTGTTTTTT.

This clonotype was seen a handful of times. The chain is built from TRBV12-3 or TRBV12-4 and TRBJ1-4, with 7 bases fitting TRBD1. This CDR3 comprises 14 residues. V gave up 5 bases and J gave up 7 bases; unmatched junction bases: 7. This chain's CDR3 is CASSPTGIGEKLFF. The CDR3, as DNA: TGTGCCAGCAGTCCGACAGGGATCGGTGAAAAACTGTTTTTT.

The V and J genes are TRBV7-2 and TRBJ2-3; unclear D gene. The CDR3 has 12 residues. CDR1 is SGHTA, CDR2 FQGNSA, per germline. The V and J ends lost 5 bases and 6 bases respectively, with 9 bases between them. CDR3 sequence reads: CASSGPSDTQYF. The CDR3 DNA reads as TGTGCCAGCAGCGGGCCGTCGGATACGCAGTATTTT. The full variable domain, completed using reference TRBV7-2 and TRBJ2-3, is GAGVSQSPSNKVTEKGKDVELRCDPISGHTALYWYRQSLGQGLEFLIYFQGNSAPDKSGLPSDRFSAERTGGSVSTLTIQRTQQEDSAVYLCASSGPSDTQYFGPGTRLTVL.

This clonotype occurred a few times. The V call is TRBV7-9, the J call TRBJ1-1, with 9 bases fitting TRBD1. The V segment lost 0 bases and the J segment 10 bases; nucleotides outside the gene matches: 6. The germline gives CDR1 SEHNR, CDR2 FQNEAQ (reference sequence). CDR3 length: 14 residues. The CDR3 region has the DNA TGTGCCAGCAGCTTAGCCGGACAGGGGAATGCAGCTTTCTTT. Amino acids: CASSLAGQGNAAFF.

This clonotype came up a few times. The chain combines TRBV11-2 with TRBJ2-3; D remains ambiguous. This CDR3 spans 14 amino acids. V was shortened by 1 base and J by 4 bases, with 9 bases between the two germline ends. Per the germline V gene, CDR1 is SGHAT and CDR2 is FQNNGV. The CDR3, as DNA: TGTGCCAGCAGCTTAGGATCGACCGCAGATACGCAGTATTTT. It is translated as CASSLGSTADTQYF.

The rearrangement links TRBV5-6 to TRBJ2-7, with 9 nucleotides matching TRBD2. CDR1 SGHDT and CDR2 YYEEEE come from the germline V gene. Germline trimming cut 6 bases from V and 4 bases from J; bases unmatched to any gene: 8. This CDR3 comprises 14 residues. The CDR3 region has the DNA TGTGCCAGCACCTTAGCGGGAGCCAGGTACGAGCAGTACTTC. Translating it yields CASTLAGARYEQYF. The whole variable domain, remainder taken from reference TRBV5-6 and TRBJ2-7, is DAGVTQSPTHLIKTRGQQVTLRCSPKSGHDTVSWYQQALGQGPQFIFQYYEEEERQRGNFPDRFSGHQFPNYSSELNVNALLLGDSALYLCASTLAGARYEQYFGPGTRLTVT.

This clonotype has more than one count but fewer than ten. The rearrangement links TRBV15 to TRBJ2-3, with D tentatively TRBD2 (6 bases). V lost 6 bases and J 2 bases, leaving 18 bases between the germline ends. This CDR3 comprises 16 residues. The germline gives CDR1 LNHNV, CDR2 YYDKDF (reference sequence). For the CDR3, the DNA is TGTGCCACCAGACAACCAGCGGGCCCTTCCACAGATACGCAGTATTTT. It is translated as CATRQPAGPSTDTQYF.

The gene calls are TRBV10-2 and TRBJ2-2; 8 positions agree with TRBD1. The CDR3 loop spans 14 amino acids. Per germline, CDR1 WSHSY and CDR2 SAAADI. Trimming cost V 6 bases and J 7 bases; bases outside gene matches: 7. As DNA, the CDR3 is TGCGCCAGCAGACTGCAGGGGGCCGGCGGGGAGCTGTTTTTT. This translates into CASRLQGAGGELFF.